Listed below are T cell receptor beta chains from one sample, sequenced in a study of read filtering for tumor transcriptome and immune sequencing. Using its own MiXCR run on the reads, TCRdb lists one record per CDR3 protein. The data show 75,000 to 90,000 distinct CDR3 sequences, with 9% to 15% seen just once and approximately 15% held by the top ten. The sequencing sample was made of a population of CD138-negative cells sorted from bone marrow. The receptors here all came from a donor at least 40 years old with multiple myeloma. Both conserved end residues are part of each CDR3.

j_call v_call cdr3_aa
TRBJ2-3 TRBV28 CASSYPMAGPLNTQYF
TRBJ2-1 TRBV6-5 CASSYRGPYNEQFF
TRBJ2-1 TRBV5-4 CASSAGTSVGEQFF
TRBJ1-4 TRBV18 CASSPVTGLNEKLFF
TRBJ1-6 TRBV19 CASSIDRASPLHF
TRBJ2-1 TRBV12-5 CASGFGPYNEQFF
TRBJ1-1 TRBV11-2 CASSSDRNTEAFF
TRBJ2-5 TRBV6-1 CASSIQGERETQYF
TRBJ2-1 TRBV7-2 CACSLYGYNEQFF
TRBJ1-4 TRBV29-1 CSATDREDEKLFF
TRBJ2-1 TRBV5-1 CASSSGPPKNEQFF
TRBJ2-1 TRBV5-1 CASSLGSGKWNEQFF
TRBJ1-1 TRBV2 CAGSSTGEAKALF
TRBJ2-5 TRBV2 CASSSSTGGPETQYF
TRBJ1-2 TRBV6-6 CATRQFFVTF
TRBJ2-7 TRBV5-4 CASRVYGLPYEQYF
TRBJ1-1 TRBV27 CASRVRGADTEAFF
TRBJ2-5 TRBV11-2 CASTEWPAGGQETQYF
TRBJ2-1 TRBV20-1 CSATTSGYNEQFF
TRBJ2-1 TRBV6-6 CASSQGQSHNEQFF
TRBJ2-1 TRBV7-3 CASSLGLAGVYNEQFF
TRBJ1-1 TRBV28 CASRVQGTEAFF
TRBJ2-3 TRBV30 CAWSAGLATDTQYF
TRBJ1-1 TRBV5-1 CASSLTGRNDRAFF
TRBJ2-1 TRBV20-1 CSATSTSGTNEQFF
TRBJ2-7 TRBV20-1 CSARGTSGNYEQYF
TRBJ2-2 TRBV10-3 CAIRTTGTSGSPHTGELFF
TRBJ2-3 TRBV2 CASTETGESDTQYF
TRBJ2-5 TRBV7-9 CASSLVAETQYF
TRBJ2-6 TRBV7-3 CASSAGQGAGANVLTF
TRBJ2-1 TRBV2 CASIAFSYNEQSF
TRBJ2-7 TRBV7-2 CASSSPSSYEQYF
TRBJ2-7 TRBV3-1 CASRRTGGYEQYF
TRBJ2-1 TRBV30 CAWSAGLSYNEQFF
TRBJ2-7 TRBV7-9 CASSSASAYEQYF